The T cell receptor (beta chain) described here comes from a study of identical twins. Whole-study results and caveats: Potential partial confounding of zero-insertion analyses by invariant MAIT and iNKT cells was noted.

With template switching, a universal primer site was added, and the cDNA carried unique molecular identifiers. From the 5' RACE reads, TCRdb called clonotypes with MiXCR, one entry per CDR3 protein. The data show under 350,000 distinct CDR3 sequences, more than 8% seen once. Ten or more counts support this clonotype. Its antigen remains unknown. V was clipped by 3 bases and J by 3 bases, with 9 bases between them. This CDR3 has 13 residues. Germline V CDR1 and CDR2: MNHNS, SASEGT. These same data were also listed under a study on yellow fever vaccine responses in identical twins.

The chain combines TRBV6-1 with TRBJ2-7, with D perhaps TRBD2 (7 bases). Sequenced input: CD8+ T cells sorted from blood. The TCR originated in a woman aged 18-35 years in good health. The CDR3, as DNA: TGTGCCAGCAGTGAGAGGGGGGGCTACGAGCAGTACTTC. Protein product: CASSERGGYEQYF.